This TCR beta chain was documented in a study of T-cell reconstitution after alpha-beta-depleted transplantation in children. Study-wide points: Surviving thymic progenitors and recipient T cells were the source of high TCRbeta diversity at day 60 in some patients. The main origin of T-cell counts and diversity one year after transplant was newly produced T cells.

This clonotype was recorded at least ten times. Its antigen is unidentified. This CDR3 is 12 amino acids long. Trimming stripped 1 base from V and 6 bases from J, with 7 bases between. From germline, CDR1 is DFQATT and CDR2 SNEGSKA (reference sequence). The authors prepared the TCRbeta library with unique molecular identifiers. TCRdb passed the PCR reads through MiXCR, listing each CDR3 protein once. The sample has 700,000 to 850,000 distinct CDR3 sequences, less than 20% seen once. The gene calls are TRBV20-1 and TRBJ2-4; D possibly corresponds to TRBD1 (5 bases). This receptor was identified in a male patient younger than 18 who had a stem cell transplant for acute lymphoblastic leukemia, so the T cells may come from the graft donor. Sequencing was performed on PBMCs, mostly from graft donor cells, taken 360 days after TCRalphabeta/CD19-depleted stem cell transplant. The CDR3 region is CSARADRNIQYF. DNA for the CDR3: TGCAGTGCTAGAGCCGACAGAAACATTCAGTACTTC.